The next 13 T cell receptor beta chains were all read from a single sample in a study of T cell responses to AZD1222 COVID-19 vaccine. Measured with immunoSEQ multiplex PCR; TCRdb has only the in-frame clones, and not every one. The table has 120,000 or so clones, roughly 87% seen once. Sequenced here: peripheral blood, sampled on day 0 of AZD1222 vaccination. The receptors here all came from an adult in good health.

V usage is TRBV28 and J usage is TRBJ2-7; possibly TRBD1 or TRBD2 for D (5 bases each). The ends were cut back, 6 bases at V and 0 bases at J, with 12 bases in the middle. The CDR3 extends over 14 amino acids. Germline V lookup: CDR1 MDHEN, CDR2 SYDVKM. The CDR3 is CASRGPRPSYEQYF. Here the CDR3 DNA reads TGTGCCAGCAGGGGACCCCGCCCCTCCTACGAGCAGTACTTC.

The gene calls are TRBV27 and TRBJ1-1; 10 nucleotides agree with TRBD1. The ends lost 2 bases at V and 5 bases at J; junction bases unmatched: 14. The CDR3 runs 18 residues. CDR1 is MNHEY and CDR2 is SMNVEV in the germline V gene (reference sequence). The CDR3 sequence is CASSLTPGQGTFGTEAFF. The CDR3 nucleotides are TGTGCCAGCAGTTTAACACCGGGACAGGGGACCTTTGGTACTGAAGCTTTCTTT.

The chain uses TRBV3-1 (or the pseudogene TRBV3-2) and TRBJ2-5, with D tentatively TRBD1 or TRBD2 (5 bases each). Deletions cut 4 bases from V and 1 base from J, with 13 bases between. In germline, CDR1 is LGHDT, CDR2 YNNKEL (reference sequence). The CDR3 consists of 15 residues. The CDR3 region is CASSRPGTLQETQYF. Written as DNA, the CDR3 is TGTGCCAGCAGCCGCCCGGGGACCCTCCAAGAGACCCAGTACTTC.

V usage is TRBV5-6 and J usage is TRBJ1-1; TRBD1 is a possible D gene (6 bases). This CDR3 has 14 residues. Germline V gives CDR1 SGHDT, CDR2 YYEEEE. The V end lost 4 bases, the J end lost 1 base, and 11 bases lay between the germline ends. CDR3: CASSPGTQNTEAFF. The CDR3 region has the DNA TGTGCCAGCAGCCCCGGGACACAGAACACTGAAGCTTTCTTT.

The rearrangement uses TRBV6-5 and TRBJ2-6; 10 bases match TRBD1. CDR1 MNHEY and CDR2 SVGAGI come from the germline V gene. The ends lost 6 bases at V and 4 bases at J; junction bases unmatched: 3. The CDR3 has 15 amino acids. The CDR3 DNA reads as TGTGCCAGCAGACGACAGGGGGCCGGGGCCAACGTCCTGACTTTC. Translated: CASRRQGAGANVLTF.

This chain uses TRBV30 with TRBJ2-7; TRBD1 matches at 9 bases. CDR1 and CDR2 (germline): GTSNPN, SVGIG (reference sequence). The CDR3 totals 12 residues. After removal of 4 bases from V and 6 bases from J, the junction contained 4 bases not matched to a gene. CDR3 sequence reads: CAWTTGGPEQYF. CDR3 in DNA: TGTGCCTGGACGACAGGGGGTCCCGAGCAGTACTTC.

CDR3 in amino acids: CASSYRIGPYEQYF. The CDR3 DNA is TGTGCCAGCAGTTACCGGATCGGACCCTACGAGCAGTACTTC. The chain joins TRBV6-5 to TRBJ2-7, with unresolved D. The CDR3 sequence is 14 residues long. Trimming left V 2 bases short and J 2 bases short, with 10 bases between. CDR1 is MNHEY, CDR2 SVGAGI, per germline.

The chain couples TRBV28 to TRBJ1-1; TRBD1 agrees at 7 bases. The germline V gene encodes CDR1 MDHEN and CDR2 SYDVKM. The V gene end was trimmed by 6 bases and the J gene end by 10 bases; junction bases not matched to a gene: 8. The CDR3 is made up of 12 amino acids. The DNA of the CDR3 is TGTGCCAGCAGCCCCGGGACAGAAGCAGCTTTCTTT. Protein product: CASSPGTEAAFF.

V is TRBV28 and J is TRBJ2-5; 11 positions agree with TRBD2. Germline values: CDR1 MDHEN, CDR2 SYDVKM. The CDR3 loop spans 16 amino acids. The V and J ends lost 2 bases and 4 bases, in that order; junction bases with no gene match: 6. The CDR3 loop reads CASSLNLAGGIETQYF. In nucleotides, the CDR3 is TGTGCCAGCAGTTTAAACCTAGCGGGGGGAATAGAGACCCAGTACTTC.

The rearrangement uses TRBV9 and TRBJ2-3; possible D gene TRBD1, 6 bases. V lost 0 bases, J lost 9 bases, and 11 bases lay in between. The V gene's germline CDR1 is SGDLS and CDR2 YYNGEE. The CDR3 runs to 13 residues. The CDR3, as DNA: TGTGCCAGCAGCGTAGGCTCAGGGGAAACGCAGTATTTT. This codes for CASSVGSGETQYF.

The gene calls are TRBV7-5 and TRBJ2-7; TRBD2 reflects the table's D call only, with no check against the DNA. TRBV7-5 constitutes a pseudogene. The CDR3 contains 14 residues. CDR3 residues: CVRSLAPGVHEQYF. The CDR3 DNA follows: TGTGTCAGAAGCTTAGCGCCCGGAGTCCACGAGCAGTACTTC.

Note on this clone: In the same sample, other DNA sequences code for this CDR3. This rearrangement joins TRBV5-1 to TRBJ1-5; D call uncertain. The V gene's germline CDR1 is SGHRS and CDR2 YFSETQ. This CDR3 spans 13 amino acids. V was pared by 0 bases and J by 4 bases, with 5 bases between. CDR3 protein: CASSLGVNQPQHF. CDR3 DNA: TGCGCCAGCAGCTTGGGTGTGAATCAGCCCCAGCATTTT.

This chain joins TRBV3-1 (or the pseudogene TRBV3-2) and TRBJ1-2, with D maybe TRBD1 (5 bases). The germline V gene has CDR1 LGHDT and CDR2 YNNKEL (reference sequence). The CDR3 loop spans 14 amino acids. Trimming cost V 4 bases and J 2 bases, with 11 bases left between them. The CDR3 sequence is CASSPYAGNYGYTF. CDR3 coding DNA: TGTGCCAGCAGCCCATACGCAGGGAACTATGGCTACACCTTC.